One sample yielded the 17 T cell receptor beta chains listed below, sequenced in a study of OX40 agonist ivuxolimab in advanced cancers. Libraries were prepared by immunoSEQ multiplex PCR; TCRdb keeps only in-frame clonotypes and omits some of them. The repertoire has more than 65,000 clones, 90% of them found once; the top ten carry 10%. The source was CD4+ or CD8+ T cells sorted from blood, collected in a trial of the OX40 agonist ivuxolimab. The receptors stem from an adult with an advanced solid tumor such as melanoma, head and neck, liver or kidney cancer.

The gene calls are TRBV4-1 and TRBJ2-7; possible D gene TRBD2, 5 bases. The CDR3 contains 15 residues. The V gene's germline CDR1 is MGHRA and CDR2 YSYEKL. Between the trimmed V and J ends, which lost 0 bases and 1 base, there was a span of 10 bases. The CDR3 region is CASSQERGESYEQYF. CDR3 DNA: TGCGCCAGCAGCCAAGAACGGGGAGAGTCCTACGAGCAGTACTTC.

J is TRBJ2-7 and V is TRBV10-1; D remains ambiguous. The CDR3 totals 14 residues. Germline V gene sequence: CDR1 WNHNN, CDR2 SYGVQD (reference sequence). Trimming pared 5 bases from V and 4 bases from J, leaving 15 bases between. CDR3 loop: CASSRARFGYEQYF. In DNA, the CDR3 is TGCGCCAGCAGTCGTGCCAGGTTTGGATACGAGCAGTACTTC.

This chain connects TRBV28 to TRBJ2-3; tentatively, D is TRBD2 (5 bases). Germline V gene lookup returns CDR1 MDHEN and CDR2 SYDVKM. This CDR3 has 13 amino acids. Trimming shortened V by 6 bases and J by 4 bases, and 11 bases separated the two germline ends. The CDR3 DNA is TGTGCCAGCAGCTTGAGAGGGTCAGATACGCAGTATTTT. It encodes CASSLRGSDTQYF.

This sequence joins TRBV11-3 and TRBJ2-2; TRBD1 aligns across 9 bases. Germline-derived CDR1 and CDR2 are SGHNT and YENEEA. The CDR3 consists of 16 residues. Trimming removed 6 bases from V and 0 bases from J; junction bases left unmatched: 5. This CDR3 is CASSLQGAANTGELFF. CDR3 bases: TGTGCCAGCAGTTTACAGGGGGCCGCGAACACCGGGGAGCTGTTTTTT.

The rearrangement uses TRBV7-2 and TRBJ1-2; no clear D. The CDR3 length is 16 residues. Germline V gives CDR1 SGHTA, CDR2 FQGNSA. V gave up 5 bases and J gave up 0 bases, with 16 bases separating them. CDR3 sequence reads: CASSPASGGTNYGYTF. The CDR3 nucleotides are TGTGCCAGCAGCCCAGCTTCGGGTGGCACTAACTATGGCTACACCTTC.

This clone was seen more than once but under ten times. This chain joins TRBV6-5 and TRBJ2-5, with 7 nucleotides matching TRBD1. CDR3 length equals 14 residues. Per the germline V gene, CDR1 is MNHEY and CDR2 is SVGAGI. V was pared by 4 bases and J by 1 base, with 3 bases of the junction left unmatched. This CDR3 is CASSLQGFQETQYF. The DNA for the CDR3 is TGTGCCAGCAGTTTACAGGGGTTCCAAGAGACCCAGTACTTC.

V usage is TRBV27 and J usage is TRBJ2-7; 7 nucleotides match TRBD1. Trimming cost V 4 bases and J 3 bases; bases outside gene matches: 6. This CDR3 has 14 amino acids. The V gene's germline CDR1 is MNHEY and CDR2 SMNVEV (reference sequence). This CDR3 reads CASSYRGKVYEQYF. The CDR3, as DNA: TGTGCCAGCAGTTACAGGGGTAAAGTCTACGAGCAGTACTTC.

The chain carries TRBV28 and TRBJ1-2; no definite D call. Germline V gene lookup returns CDR1 MDHEN and CDR2 SYDVKM. The CDR3 loop spans 13 amino acids. V dropped 8 bases and J dropped 0 bases, with 10 bases sitting between them. CDR3 sequence (DNA): TGTGCCAGCCGTAGCGGGACTAACTATGGCTACACCTTC. It specifies CASRSGTNYGYTF.

Here the CDR3 reads CASSPSSGNYEQYF. CDR3 DNA: TGTGCCAGCTCACCTTCTAGCGGGAACTACGAGCAGTACTTC. V usage is TRBV18 and J usage is TRBJ2-7; 9 bases agree with TRBD2. The V and J ends lost 3 bases and 3 bases, in that order; junction bases with no gene match: 3. The CDR3 totals 14 residues. Looked up from germline, CDR1 is KGHSH and CDR2 is LQKENI.

The rearrangement joins TRBV7-2 to TRBJ1-5, with 7 bases fitting TRBD1. V gave up 1 base and J gave up 7 bases; unmatched junction bases: 10. Looked up from germline, CDR1 is SGHTA and CDR2 is FQGNSA. This CDR3 contains 16 residues. The CDR3 DNA sequence: TGTGCCAGCAGCTTAGATAGCAGGGGGGTGAGGCAGCCCCAGCATTTT. Translation gives CASSLDSRGVRQPQHF.

V is TRBV23-1 and J is TRBJ2-7; D may be TRBD1 (6 bases). TRBV23-1 falls under the ORF class, with uncertain function. This CDR3 is 13 amino acids long. V was clipped by 4 bases and J by 3 bases, with 10 bases between them. The CDR3 loop reads CASSLGGYYEQYF. The CDR3 DNA reads as TGCGCCAGCAGTCTAGGGGGTTACTACGAGCAGTACTTC.

The rearrangement joins TRBV19 to TRBJ2-3; D remains unclear. Trimming pared 1 base from V and 2 bases from J, leaving 7 bases between. Germline CDR1 LNHDA, CDR2 SQIVND (reference sequence). The length of the CDR3 is 14 residues. CDR3 in amino acids: CASSIGPNTDTQYF. CDR3 DNA: TGTGCCAGTAGTATAGGGCCCAACACAGATACGCAGTATTTT.

This chain links TRBV7-9 with TRBJ2-7; TRBD2 matches 9 bases. J was trimmed by 2 bases and V by 6 bases; bases with no gene match: 5. The CDR3 consists of 14 residues. Per germline, CDR1 SEHNR and CDR2 FQNEAQ (reference sequence). In DNA form, the CDR3 reads TGTGCCAGCAGGACTAGCGGAAGACCCTACGAGCAGTACTTC. Amino acid sequence: CASRTSGRPYEQYF.

The rearrangement joins TRBV19 to TRBJ2-7; D unresolved. This CDR3 has 14 amino acids. Germline V gene data show CDR1 as LNHDA and CDR2 as SQIVND (reference sequence). V lost 2 bases to trimming and J lost 2 bases, with 10 bases between them. CDR3 amino acids: CASSISGPPYEQYF. In nucleotides, the CDR3 is TGTGCCAGTAGTATATCTGGGCCCCCCTACGAGCAGTACTTC.

The chain uses TRBV10-3 and TRBJ2-1; D not resolved. The CDR3 is made up of 12 amino acids. The germline V and J ends were trimmed by 4 bases and 5 bases, with 6 bases remaining between them. Germline CDR1 is ENHRY and CDR2 is SYGVKD. The CDR3, as DNA: TGTGCCATCAGTGCCCAAGACAATGAGCAGTTCTTC. Translation: CAISAQDNEQFF.

The chain uses TRBV9 and TRBJ2-2, with D perhaps matching TRBD2 (6 bases). Germline V lookup: CDR1 SGDLS, CDR2 YYNGEE. The CDR3 loop spans 14 amino acids. V was trimmed by 4 bases and J by 4 bases, leaving 11 bases between them. The CDR3 sequence: CASSSGLLTGELFF. CDR3 nucleotide sequence: TGTGCCAGCAGCTCGGGACTCCTCACCGGGGAGCTGTTTTTT.

The chain links TRBV5-1 to TRBJ2-5, with D tentatively TRBD2 (5 bases). Germline-derived CDR1 and CDR2 are SGHRS and YFSETQ. V was cut by 5 bases and J by 5 bases, with 10 bases left in between. This CDR3 comprises 12 residues. CDR3 protein: CASREEGETQYF. In DNA, the CDR3 is TGCGCCAGCAGGGAGGAAGGCGAGACCCAGTACTTC.